The 31 T cell receptor beta chains in this list originate from one sample, sequenced in a study of T cell responses to AZD1222 COVID-19 vaccine. Repertoires were generated with immunoSEQ multiplex PCR, while TCRdb's copy carries only in-frame clones and drops some. The sample has more than 95,000 clones; roughly 84% are singletons. The sequences come from peripheral blood, collected on day 0 of AZD1222 vaccination. The receptors were gathered from an adult in good health.

The chain has TRBV10-3 and TRBJ1-2, with D hard to call. The CDR3 is 11 residues long. Per the germline V gene, CDR1 is ENHRY and CDR2 is SYGVKD. V was cut by 2 bases and J by 3 bases, with 1 base left in between. CDR3 in amino acids: CAISEDYGYTF. CDR3 sequence (DNA): TGTGCCATCAGTGAGGACTATGGCTACACCTTC.

This clone was detected a few times. V and J are TRBV6-5 and TRBJ2-7; no reliable D call. Between the trimmed V and J ends, which lost 6 bases and 0 bases, there was a span of 9 bases. The CDR3 runs to 13 residues. From germline, CDR1 is MNHEY and CDR2 SVGAGI. This chain's CDR3 is CASRALNSYEQYF. CDR3 sequence (DNA): TGTGCCAGCAGGGCTCTTAACTCCTACGAGCAGTACTTC.

The chain joins TRBV9 to TRBJ2-2; D is perhaps TRBD1 or TRBD2 (5 bases each). Germline assignment: CDR1 SGDLS and CDR2 YYNGEE. With 0 bases removed from V and 5 bases from J, the gap between germline ends came to 11 bases. This CDR3 has 15 residues. The CDR3 DNA sequence: TGTGCCAGCAGCGTAGACGCGAGGGGAACCGGGGAGCTGTTTTTT. This translates into CASSVDARGTGELFF.

The table lists this clone with a count of one. The chain has TRBV6-5 and TRBJ2-1; TRBD1 might be the D (7 bases). V lost 7 bases and J lost 4, with 17 bases in between. The CDR3 spans 15 residues. Germline V gene data show CDR1 as MNHEY and CDR2 as SVGAGI. The CDR3 reads CASTSRGTAYNEQFF. The CDR3, as DNA: TGTGCCAGCACTTCCCGGGGGACAGCATACAATGAGCAGTTCTTC.

The chain carries TRBV7-9 and TRBJ2-3, with 8 bases fitting TRBD2. Germline CDR1 SEHNR, CDR2 FQNEAQ (reference sequence). This CDR3 has 16 residues. Losses at the gene ends were 2 bases for V and 0 bases for J; bases not matched to a gene: 4. The DNA of the CDR3 is TGTGCCAGCAGCTTACTATCTAGCGGGAGCACAGATACGCAGTATTTT. This sequence encodes CASSLLSSGSTDTQYF.

V usage is TRBV4-1 and J usage is TRBJ1-1, with 7 bases fitting TRBD1. The CDR3 is 15 amino acids. V trimming: 4 bases; J trimming: 4 bases; junction bases outside the gene matches: 9. The germline gives CDR1 MGHRA, CDR2 YSYEKL. The CDR3 DNA sequence: TGCGCCAGCAGCCTGGCAGGGGGGCGCATCACTGAAGCTTTCTTT. Translating it yields CASSLAGGRITEAFF.

The genes are TRBV7-2 and TRBJ2-7; D perhaps matches TRBD1 (5 bases). V shed 4 bases and J shed 4 bases, with 14 bases lying between them. Per the germline V gene, CDR1 is SGHTA and CDR2 is FQGNSA. The CDR3 length is 14 residues. The CDR3 is CASSSPAQGYEQYF. For the CDR3, the DNA is TGTGCCAGCAGCTCACCGGCCCAGGGTTACGAGCAGTACTTC.

CDR3 loop: CASEPDLASRWFF. CDR3 nucleotides: TGTGCCAGCGAGCCCGACCTAGCATCTCGGTGGTTCTTC. The rearrangement links TRBV2 to TRBJ2-1; possibly TRBD2 for D (5 bases). Germline loops: CDR1 SNHLY, CDR2 FYNNEI. The length of the CDR3 is 13 residues. The V gene lost 8 bases and the J gene lost 15 bases, with 23 bases spanning the gap.

The chain uses TRBV2 and TRBJ1-2; perhaps TRBD1 as D (6 bases). The CDR3 runs to 14 residues. In germline, CDR1 is SNHLY, CDR2 FYNNEI. Trimming took 7 bases from V and 5 from J, leaving 17 bases between them. The CDR3 reads CASKQGLLRYGYTF. The CDR3 region has the DNA TGTGCCAGCAAACAGGGCTTACTACGATATGGCTACACCTTC.

The table lists this clone with a count of one. The chain's CDR3 is CSVWGQYYEQYF. The CDR3 DNA reads TGCAGCGTTTGGGGACAGTACTACGAGCAGTACTTC. This chain connects TRBV29-1 to TRBJ2-7, with 7 positions matching TRBD1. Germline V gene sequence: CDR1 SQVTM, CDR2 ANQGSEA. The trim removed 5 bases at V and 3 bases at J, leaving 4 bases unmatched. CDR3 length: 12 residues.

CDR3 nucleotide sequence: TGTGCCAGCAGTGAAGCGGGAGCATGGGCCTCCCAAGAGACCCAGTACTTC. It translates to CASSEAGAWASQETQYF. This chain connects TRBV2 to TRBJ2-5; tentatively, D is TRBD2 (5 bases). V lost 0 bases to trimming and J lost 1 base, with 15 bases between them. The CDR3 length is 17 residues. Looked up from germline, CDR1 is SNHLY and CDR2 is FYNNEI. Combining the CDR3 with reference TRBV2 and TRBJ2-5 gives the whole variable domain EPEVTQTPSHQVTQMGQEVILRCVPISNHLYFYWYRQILGQKVEFLVSFYNNEISEKSEIFDDQFSVERPDGSNFTLKIRSTKLEDSAMYFCASSEAGAWASQETQYFGPGTRLLVL.

The V and J genes are TRBV5-1 and TRBJ2-1; D not resolved. Trimming shortened V by 4 bases and J by 8 bases, and 16 bases separated the two germline ends. This CDR3 is 14 amino acids long. The germline gives CDR1 SGHRS, CDR2 YFSETQ. CDR3: CASSVTQEGHEQFF. The CDR3 DNA reads as TGCGCCAGCAGCGTTACCCAGGAAGGCCATGAGCAGTTCTTC.

The chain has TRBV5-1 and TRBJ2-2; D is possibly TRBD1 (5 bases). Germline V gene sequence: CDR1 SGHRS, CDR2 YFSETQ. This CDR3 region has 15 residues. Trimming took 0 bases from V and 7 from J, leaving 13 bases between them. The CDR3 loop is CASSLVRTMSGELFF. The CDR3 bases are TGCGCCAGCAGCTTGGTTCGGACAATGAGCGGGGAGCTGTTTTTT.

The V and J genes are TRBV27 and TRBJ2-2; D is perhaps TRBD1 or TRBD2 (5 bases each). Trimming removed 5 bases at V and 7 bases at J, with 17 bases between. Germline CDR1 MNHEY, CDR2 SMNVEV (reference sequence). CDR3 size: 15 residues. The CDR3 DNA reads TGTGCCAGCAGTGACCCAGGGACCTTGTTCGGGGAGCTGTTTTTT. It encodes CASSDPGTLFGELFF.

V gene TRBV13 combines with J gene TRBJ1-6; D possibly corresponds to TRBD1 (5 bases). CDR1 and CDR2 from the germline V gene are PRHDT and FYEKMQ (reference sequence). The V gene lost 4 bases and the J gene lost 7 bases, with 11 bases spanning the gap. The CDR3 has 14 amino acids. The DNA of the CDR3 is TGTGCCAGCAGCTATTCAGGGATCAATTCACCCCTCCACTTT. Translation gives CASSYSGINSPLHF.

The genes are TRBV5-5 and TRBJ1-5; no clear D. From germline, CDR1 is SGHKS and CDR2 YYEKEE (reference sequence). The CDR3 runs 15 residues. V lost 4 bases, J lost 7 bases, and 18 bases lay in between. As DNA, the CDR3 is TGTGCCAGCAGCCCGGAGGATGGTATTGCGCAGCCCCAGCATTTT. Protein: CASSPEDGIAQPQHF. The whole variable domain, filled in from reference TRBV5-5 and TRBJ1-5, reads DAGVTQSPTHLIKTRGQQVTLRCSPISGHKSVSWYQQVLGQGPQFIFQYYEKEERGRGNFPDRFSARQFPNYSSELNVNALLLGDSALYLCASSPEDGIAQPQHFGDGTRLSIL.

The V call is TRBV19, the J call TRBJ1-6, with D tentatively TRBD1 (5 bases). From germline, CDR1 is LNHDA and CDR2 SQIVND (reference sequence). This CDR3 comprises 15 residues. V lost 3 bases, J lost 7 bases, and 13 bases lay in between. The CDR3: CASSIFGHSNSPLHF. The CDR3 bases are TGTGCCAGTAGTATCTTTGGACACTCGAATTCACCCCTCCACTTT.

The rearrangement uses TRBV7-9 and TRBJ1-1, with D possibly being TRBD1 (5 bases). The CDR3 sequence is 16 residues long. Germline V gives CDR1 SEHNR, CDR2 FQNEAQ (reference sequence). Trimming stripped 5 bases from V and 1 base from J, with 17 bases between. The CDR3 DNA is TGTGCCAGCAGCCCTCACCAAGGGGAGGGGAACACTGAAGCTTTCTTT. This translates into CASSPHQGEGNTEAFF.

This chain uses TRBV11-2 with TRBJ2-7; no clear D. V was shortened by 5 bases and J by 3 bases, with 17 bases between the two germline ends. CDR3 length equals 15 residues. Germline CDR1 reads SGHAT; CDR2 reads FQNNGV. In nucleotides, the CDR3 is TGTGCCAGCAGCATCGGGTCTAACGGCATCTACGAGCAGTACTTC. Protein: CASSIGSNGIYEQYF.

V is TRBV5-1 and J is TRBJ1-5, with D hard to call. CDR3 length: 15 amino acids. The germline V and J ends were trimmed by 1 base and 4 bases, with 12 bases remaining between them. Germline values: CDR1 SGHRS, CDR2 YFSETQ. This CDR3 reads CASSLHGEKNQPQHF. The CDR3 DNA sequence: TGCGCCAGCAGCTTGCATGGGGAGAAGAATCAGCCCCAGCATTTT.

This chain links TRBV28 with TRBJ2-3; 7 nucleotides match TRBD2. Germline assignment: CDR1 MDHEN and CDR2 SYDVKM. V shed 2 bases and J 2 bases; nucleotides not matched to a gene: 7. The CDR3 is 16 residues long. CDR3 residues: CASSLGERGLTDTQYF. The CDR3 region has the DNA TGTGCCAGCAGTTTAGGAGAGCGGGGCCTCACAGATACGCAGTATTTT.

The V and J genes are TRBV21-1 and TRBJ1-1. TRBV21-1 is recorded as a pseudogene. CDR3 length: 14 residues. The CDR3 bases are TGTGCCAGCAGCTCAAGGGGGGACCGACGTGGGGCTTTCTTT. This gives the protein CASSSRGDRRGAFF.

This chain connects TRBV4-2 to TRBJ1-6, with D uncertain. The CDR3 extends over 15 amino acids. The V gene's germline CDR1 is LGHNA and CDR2 YNFKEQ. Trimming removed 1 base at V and 7 bases at J, with 11 bases between. The CDR3 coding sequence is TGTGCCAGCAGCCAAGCCCAAGGTGGGAATTCACCCCTCCACTTT. This sequence encodes CASSQAQGGNSPLHF.

The J gene is TRBJ2-3, the V gene TRBV19; tentatively, D is TRBD2 (5 bases). Germline CDR1 LNHDA, CDR2 SQIVND (reference sequence). Trimming pared 6 bases from V and 3 bases from J, leaving 7 bases between. There are 12 residues in the CDR3. The CDR3 loop reads CASRRETDTQYF. DNA for the CDR3: TGTGCCAGTAGGAGGGAAACAGATACGCAGTATTTT.

This chain links TRBV4-1 with TRBJ1-5; the D is unclear. CDR1 is MGHRA and CDR2 is YSYEKL in the germline V gene. V shed 2 bases and J shed 7 bases, with 15 bases lying between them. The CDR3 spans 15 residues. CDR3 residues: CASSQSQEGRQPQHF. DNA of the CDR3: TGCGCCAGCAGCCAAAGTCAGGAAGGACGACAGCCCCAGCATTTT.

The rearrangement joins TRBV2 to TRBJ1-6, with D possibly TRBD1 on 5 matching bases. V gave up 9 bases and J gave up 8 bases, with 14 bases separating them. CDR3 length: 13 residues. From germline, CDR1 is SNHLY and CDR2 FYNNEI. The CDR3 here is CARETRGDSPLHF. CDR3 DNA sequence: TGTGCCAGAGAGACACGGGGGGATTCACCCCTCCACTTT.

V and J are TRBV19 and TRBJ2-5; D gene uncertain. V shed 1 base and J shed 2 bases, with 11 bases lying between them. The V gene's germline CDR1 is LNHDA and CDR2 SQIVND (reference sequence). CDR3 length: 15 amino acids. The DNA for the CDR3 is TGTGCCAGTAGTATAGGTGACACGCTACAAGAGACCCAGTACTTC. It encodes CASSIGDTLQETQYF.

The chain has TRBV30 and TRBJ2-2; 7 bases are shared with TRBD2. In germline, CDR1 is GTSNPN, CDR2 SVGIG (reference sequence). Trimming at V came to 1 base and at J to 6 bases, leaving 8 bases not matched to a gene. The CDR3 consists of 15 residues. The CDR3, as DNA: TGTGCCTGGAGTGGGAGCGGTAGCGGGCCCGGGGAGCTGTTTTTT. This sequence encodes CAWSGSGSGPGELFF.

This chain links TRBV5-1 with TRBJ2-5; no definite D call. Trimming shortened V by 1 base and J by 5 bases, and 6 bases separated the two germline ends. Germline values: CDR1 SGHRS, CDR2 YFSETQ. This CDR3 spans 12 amino acids. The CDR3 DNA follows: TGCGCCAGCAGCTTGTTCGGGGAGACCCAGTACTTC. This codes for CASSLFGETQYF.

This clone has a handful of counts. J is TRBJ1-1 and V is TRBV19; weak D call: TRBD1 (5 bases). The ends were cut back, 6 bases at V and 2 bases at J, with 7 bases in the middle. This CDR3 has 12 amino acids. From germline, CDR1 is LNHDA and CDR2 SQIVND (reference sequence). The CDR3 sequence: CASRRGNTEAFF. DNA of the CDR3: TGTGCCAGTAGGAGGGGAAACACTGAAGCTTTCTTT.

The chain's CDR3 is CASSLYQRVDEQFF. The DNA of the CDR3 is TGTGCCAGCAGCCTCTACCAGCGGGTGGATGAGCAGTTCTTC. This sequence joins TRBV7-9 and TRBJ2-1, with a tentative D call TRBD2 (6 bases). V was trimmed by 5 bases and J by 8 bases, leaving 16 bases between them. The germline V gene has CDR1 SEHNR and CDR2 FQNEAQ (reference sequence). This CDR3 region has 14 residues.